Listed below are T cell receptor beta chains from one sample, sequenced in a study of PD-1 blockade in mismatch repair-deficient tumors. The assay was immunoSEQ multiplex PCR, and TCRdb's table has in-frame clones only and misses some. The sample lists some 120,000 clones, about 86% occurring once. The sample consisted of peripheral blood, taken 44 weeks after starting pembrolizumab. These receptors all come from an adult with mismatch repair-deficient cancer. CDR3s include the opening cysteine and the closing phenylalanine or tryptophan. The D gene is left open where the match is weak. A row's size may be missing; if present it is once, few, many or a size class.

V	size	D	J	DNA	CDR3
TRBV9	.	.	TRBJ1-4	TGTGCCAGCAGCGACAGGGCTAATGAAAAACTGTTTTTT	CASSDRANEKLFF
TRBV5-1	.	TRBD1	TRBJ2-3	TGCGCCAGCAGCTGGACAACAGGGGGAACAGATACGCAGTATTTT	CASSWTTGGTDTQYF
TRBV6-1	.	.	TRBJ2-2	TGTGCCAGCAGTGAACTTCGGTACACCGGGGAGCTGTTTTTT	CASSELRYTGELFF
TRBV6-5	.	.	TRBJ1-1	TGTGCCAGCAGTTACTCTGGGGGTTTGGTCACTGAAGCTTTCTTT	CASSYSGGLVTEAFF
TRBV29-1	.	.	TRBJ2-3	TGCAGCGTTGACGGAAGGGGGGGGGCTAAGATGAATACGCAGTATTTT	CSVDGRGGAKMNTQYF
TRBV7-9	.	.	TRBJ2-7	TGTGCCAGCAGCCGTTCATCCGAGCAGTACTTC	CASSRSSEQYF
TRBV7-2	.	.	TRBJ2-3	TGTGCCAGCAGCTTAGCAGCCCCAGATACGCAGTATTTT	CASSLAAPDTQYF
TRBV4-1	.	TRBD2	TRBJ2-1	TGCGCCAGCAGCCAAGATAAACTACTACTAGCGGTCCCCTACAATGAGCAGTTCTTC	CASSQDKLLLAVPYNEQFF
TRBV19	.	.	TRBJ1-2	TGTGCCAGTAGTCTTTCAGAGAACTCCTATGGCTACACCTTC	CASSLSENSYGYTF
TRBV4-1	.	.	TRBJ2-7	TGCGCCAGCAGCCAAGGGTCCAGTCCCCACGAGCAGTACTTC	CASSQGSSPHEQYF
TRBV4-1	.	.	TRBJ1-1	TGCGCCAGCAGCCTCGTTCGGGTAACTTCGGAAGCTTTCTTT	CASSLVRVTSEAFF
TRBV10-3	.	.	TRBJ1-2	TGTGCCATCAACAGTCCAACCCCCGCTAACTATGGCTACACCTTC	CAINSPTPANYGYTF
TRBV2	.	TRBD2	TRBJ2-3	TGTGCCAGCATCGGGACTAGCGGGAGTAGCGGGGCAGATACGCAGTATTTT	CASIGTSGSSGADTQYF
TRBV9	.	.	TRBJ2-1	TGTGCCAGCAGCGTAGCCTCCTACAATGAGCAGTTCTTC	CASSVASYNEQFF
TRBV30	.	TRBD2	TRBJ2-5	TGTGCCCCGCTCAGGCGGGGGGTTCAAGAGACCCAGTACTTC	CAPLRRGVQETQYF
TRBV19	.	TRBD2	TRBJ2-6	TGTGCCAGTAGCTCGGGGGGGGGACCTGGGGCCAACGTCCTGACTTTC	CASSSGGGPGANVLTF
TRBV11-3	.	.	TRBJ2-3	TGTGCCAGCAGCTTCGATGCGCGGAGCACAGATACGCAGTATTTT	CASSFDARSTDTQYF
TRBV18	.	.	TRBJ1-1	TGTGCCAGCTCACCAAATCCGGGGGAGGAAGCTTTCTTT	CASSPNPGEEAFF
TRBV4-2	.	TRBD1	TRBJ2-7	TGTGCCAGCAGCCACTCCGGGACAGGGACCTACGAGCAGTACTTC	CASSHSGTGTYEQYF
TRBV6-5	.	.	TRBJ2-1	TGTGCCAGCAGTTACCGCGAATACAATGAGCAGTTCTTC	CASSYREYNEQFF
TRBV9	once	.	TRBJ2-1	TGTGCCAGCAGCCCTGGCGGGGCTCCCTACAATGAGCAGTTCTTC	CASSPGGAPYNEQFF
TRBV27	once	.	TRBJ2-6	TGTGCCAGCAGTTTATTGTTGGGTACTGGGGCCAACGTCCTGACTTTC	CASSLLLGTGANVLTF
TRBV6-6	.	.	TRBJ2-7	TGTGCCAGCAGCCCCCGGACAGAAAGGGACGAGCAGTACTTC	CASSPRTERDEQYF
TRBV11-2	.	.	TRBJ2-7	TGTGCCAGCAGCCCGAGGAGGGGCGAGCAGTACTTC	CASSPRRGEQYF
TRBV11-2	.	TRBD2	TRBJ2-7	TGTGCCAGCAGCCCAGACTCCGGGACTAGTTACTCCTACGAGCAGTACTTC	CASSPDSGTSYSYEQYF